This entry is about one TCR beta chain. What it recognizes is unknown. TCRdb re-called the RT-PCR reads with MiXCR, one entry per CDR3 protein. Here the sample spans 530,000 or so distinct CDR3 sequences, around 15% being singletons. The sample comes from a study of response to subunit inactivated influenza vaccine. General observations from the study: Each seasonal influenza vaccination recruits few new T cells, the authors suggested.

The sequence was obtained from a man aged 45-60 years who received an inactivated influenza vaccine. Material: PBMCs from blood, obtained 12 days after vaccination.

As DNA, the CDR3 is TGTGCCAGCAGCACGTACAGGGCCCGAACCGGGGAGCTGTTTTTT. This codes for CASSTYRARTGELFF. V gene TRBV7-8 combines with J gene TRBJ2-2; tentative D call: TRBD1 (6 bases). Trimming cost V 5 bases and J 5 bases, with 15 bases left between them. The CDR3 is 15 residues long. Germline loops: CDR1 SGHVS, CDR2 FQNEAQ.